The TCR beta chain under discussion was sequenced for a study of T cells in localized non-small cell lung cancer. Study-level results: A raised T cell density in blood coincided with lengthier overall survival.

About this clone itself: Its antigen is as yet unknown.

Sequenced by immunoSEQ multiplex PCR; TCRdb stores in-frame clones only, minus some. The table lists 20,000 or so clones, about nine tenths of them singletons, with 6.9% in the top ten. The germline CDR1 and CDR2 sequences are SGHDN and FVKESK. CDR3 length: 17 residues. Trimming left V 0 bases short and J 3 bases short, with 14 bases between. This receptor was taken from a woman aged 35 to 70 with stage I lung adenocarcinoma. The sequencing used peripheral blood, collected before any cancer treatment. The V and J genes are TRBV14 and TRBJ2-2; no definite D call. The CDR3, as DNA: TGTGCCAGCAGCCAAGATCTTTCTCCGGGCTACACCGGGGAGCTGTTTTTT. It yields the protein CASSQDLSPGYTGELFF.